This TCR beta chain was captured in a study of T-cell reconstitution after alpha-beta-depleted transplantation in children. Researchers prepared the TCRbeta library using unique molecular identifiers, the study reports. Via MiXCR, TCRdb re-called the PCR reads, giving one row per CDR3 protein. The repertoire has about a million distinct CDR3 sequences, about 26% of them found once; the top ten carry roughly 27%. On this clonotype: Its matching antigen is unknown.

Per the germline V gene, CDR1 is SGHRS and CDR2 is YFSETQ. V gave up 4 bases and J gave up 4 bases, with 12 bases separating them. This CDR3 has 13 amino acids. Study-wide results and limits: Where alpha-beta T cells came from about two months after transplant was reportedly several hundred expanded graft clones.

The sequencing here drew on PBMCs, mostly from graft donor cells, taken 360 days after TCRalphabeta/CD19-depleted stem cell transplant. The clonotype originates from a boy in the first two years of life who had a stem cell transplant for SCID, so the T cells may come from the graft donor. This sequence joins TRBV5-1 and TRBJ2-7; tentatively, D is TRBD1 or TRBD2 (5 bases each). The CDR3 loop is CASSPPGRYEQYF. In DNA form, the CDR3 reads TGCGCCAGCAGCCCCCCGGGACGGTACGAGCAGTACTTC.